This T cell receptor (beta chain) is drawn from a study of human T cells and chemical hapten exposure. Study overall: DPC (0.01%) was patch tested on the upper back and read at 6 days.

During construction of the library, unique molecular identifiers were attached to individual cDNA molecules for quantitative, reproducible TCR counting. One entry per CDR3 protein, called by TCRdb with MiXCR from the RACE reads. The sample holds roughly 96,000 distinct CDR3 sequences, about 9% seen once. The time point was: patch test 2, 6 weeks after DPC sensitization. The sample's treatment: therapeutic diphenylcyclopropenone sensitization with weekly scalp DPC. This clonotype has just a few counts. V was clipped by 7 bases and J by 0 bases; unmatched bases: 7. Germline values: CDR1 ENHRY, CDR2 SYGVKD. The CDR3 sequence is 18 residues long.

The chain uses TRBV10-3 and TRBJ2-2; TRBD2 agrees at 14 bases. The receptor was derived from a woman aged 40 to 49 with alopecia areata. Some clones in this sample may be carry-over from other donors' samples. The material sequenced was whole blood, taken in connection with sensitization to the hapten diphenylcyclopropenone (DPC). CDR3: CAIKGLAGEGTNTGELFF. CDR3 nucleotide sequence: TGTGCCATCAAGGGACTAGCGGGAGAGGGGACGAACACCGGGGAGCTGTTTTTT.